Listed here are 9 T cell receptor beta chains from one sample, sequenced in a study of T cells in Graves' hyperthyroidism and ophthalmopathy. Amplified regions were TCR beta CDR3 sequences from RNA transcripts. With the HTBI primer set, the TCR CDR3 went through a first round of RT-PCR. TCRdb independently ran MiXCR on the multiplex PCR reads; one entry per CDR3 protein. Of approximately 700,000 distinct CDR3 sequences listed, about 45% were seen once; the top ten hold under 8.5%. Material: peripheral blood or thyroid tissue (not recorded which). These receptors all come from an adult man with Graves' disease, either hyperthyroidism or ophthalmopathy (not recorded which).

The chain is built from TRBV6-5 and TRBJ2-7; 7 nucleotides match TRBD2. This CDR3 is built from 14 residues. After removal of 10 bases from V and 5 bases from J, the junction contained 14 bases not matched to a gene. CDR1 and CDR2 from the germline V gene are MNHEY and SVGAGI. Written as DNA, the CDR3 is TGTGCCATCAGCCGGGAGGCAGATCTGGACGAGCAGTACTTC. This translates into CAISREADLDEQYF.

The chain is built from TRBV29-1 and TRBJ2-7, with D perhaps TRBD2 (5 bases). Trimming pared 7 bases from V and 7 bases from J, leaving 23 bases between. The CDR3 is 14 amino acids. Germline CDR1 reads SQVTM; CDR2 reads ANQGSEA. The CDR3 spells CSAGQAPLTGEQYF. CDR3 DNA sequence: TGCAGCGCTGGGCAGGCTCCCTTGACGGGGGAGCAGTACTTC.

Worth noting for this clonotype: The germline gene is not matched at one end of the junction; a read error may be the cause. This rearrangement joins TRBV24-1 to TRBJ1-1, with a possible D match to TRBD1 (6 bases). Germline lookup yields CDR1 KGHDR and CDR2 SFDVKD. The CDR3 has 12 residues. DNA for the CDR3: TGTGCCACAAGTACAGGGAACGCTGAAGCTTTCTTT. It encodes CATSTGNAEAFF.

The genes are TRBV20-1 and TRBJ1-5; no reliable D call. This CDR3 is built from 11 residues. The V end lost 5 bases, the J end lost 2 bases, and 4 bases lay between the germline ends. From germline, CDR1 is DFQATT and CDR2 SNEGSKA (reference sequence). The CDR3 sequence is CSALRNQPQHF. The CDR3 DNA is TGCAGTGCTTTACGCAATCAGCCCCAGCATTTT.

This chain connects TRBV9 to TRBJ1-2, with D possibly matching TRBD1 (5 bases). V was cut by 1 base and J by 6 bases, with 13 bases left in between. CDR1 is SGDLS and CDR2 is YYNGEE in the germline V gene. The length of the CDR3 is 14 residues. The CDR3 DNA follows: TGTGCCAGCAGCGTACCCTACGGGGCCGATGGCTACACCTTC. This codes for CASSVPYGADGYTF.

This clonotype was seen more than once but under ten times. The J gene is TRBJ1-3, the V gene TRBV29-1, with D perhaps TRBD1 (6 bases). Trimming took 8 bases from V and 2 from J, leaving 16 bases between them. From germline, CDR1 is SQVTM and CDR2 ANQGSEA. The CDR3 is 14 residues long. The CDR3 nucleotides are TGCAGCCCCTCCCAGGGGACACCTGGAAACACCATATATTTT. It codes for CSPSQGTPGNTIYF.

This clonotype was seen repeatedly, ten times or more. This chain uses TRBV7-8 with TRBJ1-6; tentative D call: TRBD1 (5 bases). The V gene lost 4 bases and the J gene lost 8 bases, with 12 bases spanning the gap. The germline V gene encodes CDR1 SGHVS and CDR2 FQNEAQ. The CDR3 spans 14 residues. The CDR3 loop is CASSSQGRDSPLHF. In nucleotides, the CDR3 is TGTGCCAGCAGCTCGCAGGGCAGAGATTCACCCCTCCACTTT.

V usage is TRBV14 and J usage is TRBJ2-7; D not resolved. The germline V and J ends were trimmed by 0 bases and 0 bases, with 6 bases remaining between them. Germline CDR1 SGHDN, CDR2 FVKESK. This CDR3 comprises 14 residues. This CDR3 is CASSQDTPSYEQYF. CDR3 DNA sequence: TGTGCCAGCAGCCAAGATACCCCCTCCTACGAGCAGTACTTC.

The V gene is TRBV4-1, the J gene TRBJ2-2, with D perhaps matching TRBD2 (6 bases). The CDR3 runs to 16 residues. Trimming left V 4 bases short and J 4 bases short, with 16 bases between. The germline gives CDR1 MGHRA, CDR2 YSYEKL. CDR3 residues: CASSLGPGLVTGELFF. Written as DNA, the CDR3 is TGCGCCAGCAGCCTTGGCCCGGGACTCGTCACCGGGGAGCTGTTTTTT.